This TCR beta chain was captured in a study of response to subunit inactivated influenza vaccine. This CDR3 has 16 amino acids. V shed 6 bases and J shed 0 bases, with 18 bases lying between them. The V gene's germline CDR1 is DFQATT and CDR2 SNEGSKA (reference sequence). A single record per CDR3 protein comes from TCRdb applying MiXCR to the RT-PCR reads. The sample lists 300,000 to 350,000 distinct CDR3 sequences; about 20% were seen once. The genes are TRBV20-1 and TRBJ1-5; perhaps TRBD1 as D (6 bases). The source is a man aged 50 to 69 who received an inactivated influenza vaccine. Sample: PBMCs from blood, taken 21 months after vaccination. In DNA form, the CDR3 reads TGCAGTGCCAAGGGGGGGGAAACGAATAGCAATCAGCCCCAGCATTTT. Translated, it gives CSAKGGETNSNQPQHF.